One T cell receptor beta chain is described in this entry. This sample includes further DNA sequences coding for the same CDR3. The data belong to a study of high-grade serous ovarian cancer treatment subgroups. Sequencing was performed with immunoSEQ multiplex PCR; in TCRdb, only in-frame clones are kept and a portion is missing. Here the sample spans some 2,800 clones, roughly four fifths being singletons. Tumor samples were obtained before definitive surgery or chemotherapy. The origin of this receptor is a human donor with high-grade serous ovarian cancer. Sequenced material: tumor tissue.

The CDR3 reads CASSSQGGTEAFF. DNA of the CDR3: TGCGCCAGCAGCTCCCAAGGGGGCACTGAAGCTTTCTTT. V gene TRBV5-1 combines with J gene TRBJ1-1; TRBD1 might be the D (6 bases). The CDR3 consists of 13 residues. Germline V gene lookup returns CDR1 SGHRS and CDR2 YFSETQ. V was cut by 3 bases and J by 4 bases, with 10 bases left in between.